This note documents a single T cell receptor beta chain sequence. In the source study's methods: Reference gene primer amplification yielded estimated nucleated cell counts. Using immunoSEQ multiplex PCR, the repertoire was profiled, and TCRdb retains in-frame clones only, with some absent. That table furnishes V, J and clone size, whereas the DNA furnished D and trimming. The profile shows 240,000 or so clones, over 75% of them singletons. This record comes from a study of blood T cell repertoires in COVID-19. The ends lost 0 bases at V and 5 bases at J; junction bases unmatched: 6. This CDR3 region has 15 residues. Germline CDR1 reads SGHNT; CDR2 reads YYREEE (reference sequence).

The rearrangement joins TRBV5-4 to TRBJ2-7, with 9 nucleotides matching TRBD1. The TCR sequence derives from a woman aged 25-40 years with acute or convalescent COVID-19. The sequenced material came from peripheral blood. CDR3 sequence (DNA): TGTGCCAGCAGCTTGGAGGACAGGGGACTGGACGAGCAGTACTTC. Protein: CASSLEDRGLDEQYF.